Each of the 9 T cell receptor beta chains below was sequenced from the same sample in a study of blood T cell repertoires in COVID-19. Sequencing used immunoSEQ multiplex PCR; TCRdb keeps in-frame clones, though not all of them. The sample contains 250,000 or so clones, around 86% of which appear only once. The sample taken for sequencing was peripheral blood. The receptors were sampled from a man aged 40-49 years with active or convalescent COVID-19.

The chain carries TRBV30 and TRBJ2-7; no firm D call. Germline V gene data show CDR1 as GTSNPN and CDR2 as SVGIG (reference sequence). This CDR3 is built from 12 residues. With 0 bases removed from V and 5 bases from J, the gap between germline ends came to 8 bases. DNA of the CDR3: TGTGCCTGGAGTGTGAGGCGGAACGAGCAGTACTTC. Protein: CAWSVRRNEQYF.

The table lists this clone with many counts. This chain links TRBV6-1 with TRBJ2-7; possibly TRBD2 for D (5 bases). This CDR3 has 13 residues. The ends were cut back, 3 bases at V and 2 bases at J, with 8 bases in the middle. Germline values: CDR1 MNHNS, CDR2 SASEGT. CDR3 residues: CASSEEATYEQYF. As DNA, the CDR3 is TGTGCCAGCAGTGAGGAGGCTACCTACGAGCAGTACTTC.

The rearrangement uses TRBV2 and TRBJ1-2; 7 nucleotides align to TRBD1. V lost 8 bases, J lost 6 bases, and 9 bases stayed unmatched. Germline V lookup: CDR1 SNHLY, CDR2 FYNNEI. The CDR3 runs 13 residues. The CDR3 loop reads CASSPGTDDGYTF. The CDR3 DNA sequence: TGTGCCAGCTCCCCCGGGACAGATGATGGCTACACCTTC.

This chain joins TRBV28 and TRBJ2-3, with 12 bases matching TRBD2. Trimming cost V 5 bases and J 2 bases; bases outside gene matches: 5. Germline CDR1 and CDR2: MDHEN and SYDVKM. The length of the CDR3 is 16 residues. In nucleotides, the CDR3 is TGTGCCAGCAGTAGAACTAGCGGGGGGACCACAGATACGCAGTATTTT. Translated, it gives CASSRTSGGTTDTQYF.

This chain connects TRBV5-4 to TRBJ2-3, with D possibly TRBD2 on 7 matching bases. Germline CDR1 SGHNT, CDR2 YYREEE (reference sequence). This CDR3 has 15 residues. Trimming cost V 4 bases and J 0 bases, with 12 bases left between them. CDR3 sequence: CASSPRGGSTDTQYF. For the CDR3, the DNA is TGTGCCAGCAGCCCGAGGGGGGGTAGCACAGATACGCAGTATTTT.

The J gene is TRBJ1-1, the V gene TRBV11-2, with D uncertain. Trimming pared 2 bases from V and 1 base from J, leaving 5 bases between. Germline V gives CDR1 SGHAT, CDR2 FQNNGV. This CDR3 comprises 13 residues. The CDR3 DNA sequence: TGTGCCAGCAGCTTAAAGAGGAACACTGAAGCTTTCTTT. Encoded protein: CASSLKRNTEAFF.

The V and J genes are TRBV30 and TRBJ2-5; possible D gene TRBD2, 6 bases. CDR1 and CDR2 (germline): GTSNPN, SVGIG (reference sequence). Deletions cut 0 bases from V and 1 base from J, with 9 bases between. The CDR3 spans 14 residues. This chain's CDR3 is CAWSVPGGQETQYF. The CDR3 nucleotides are TGTGCCTGGAGTGTCCCCGGGGGCCAAGAGACCCAGTACTTC. The full variable domain, in which reference TRBV30 and TRBJ2-5 provide the parts outside the CDR3, is SQTIHQWPATLVQPVGSPLSLECTVEGTSNPNLYWYRQAAGRGLQLLFYSVGIGQISSEVPQNLSASRPQDRQFILSSKKLLLSDSGFYLCAWSVPGGQETQYFGPGTRLLVL.

The chain recombines TRBV7-9 with TRBJ1-5; D call uncertain. This CDR3 contains 12 residues. V lost 4 bases, J lost 5 bases, and 6 bases lay in between. Germline loops: CDR1 SEHNR, CDR2 FQNEAQ (reference sequence). This CDR3 reads CASSSFDQPQHF. The CDR3 nucleotides read TGTGCCAGCAGCTCGTTTGATCAGCCCCAGCATTTT.

The chain couples TRBV27 to TRBJ2-1; tentatively, D is TRBD2 (5 bases). The CDR3 extends over 12 amino acids. Trimming took 3 bases from V and 5 from J, leaving 5 bases between them. CDR1 and CDR2 (germline): MNHEY, SMNVEV (reference sequence). The CDR3: CASSFGNNEQFF. The DNA of the CDR3 is TGTGCCAGCAGTTTCGGGAACAATGAGCAGTTCTTC.